Detailed here is one TCR beta chain. Its target antigen remains unknown. There are no base qualities to consult, and no much larger clone falls within one base. The trial excluded patients who had a history of autoimmune disease or were on systemic immunosuppression. Peripheral blood for TCR sequencing was collected from all dose cohorts at baseline, on cycle 4 day 1, and on cycle 7 day 1. Samples were obtained from an open-label, multicenter, first-in-human phase I dose-escalation trial of ivuxolimab. Adults with locally advanced or metastatic melanoma, renal cell, hepatocellular, or head and neck squamous cell carcinoma were enrolled in the trial. Before TCR sequencing, CD4+ T cells and CD8+ T cells from peripheral blood were sorted into separate populations. This record comes from a study of OX40 agonist ivuxolimab in advanced cancers. About the investigation overall: Ivuxolimab was an agonistic, fully human IgG2 monoclonal antibody directed against OX40 (CD134), a costimulatory receptor. The paper describes the monotherapy dose-escalation part (N of about 50 patients) of the phase I trial of ivuxolimab. Three dose-escalation patients achieved partial responses, one with hepatocellular carcinoma and two with cutaneous melanoma. Peripheral TCRbeta sequencing aimed to test whether ivuxolimab altered TCR sequence diversity and caused clonal T-cell expansion. Prior anti-PD-1, anti-PD-L1 or anti-CTLA-4 therapy was permitted, and checkpoint inhibitors had been received by roughly 42% of dose-escalation patients. Intravenous ivuxolimab was administered to patients every 2 weeks at six dose levels: 0.01, 0.1, 0.3, 1.5, 3 and 10 mg/kg. Among the roughly 52 dose-escalation patients, some 20 had hepatocellular carcinoma, approximately 15 melanoma, 9 renal cell carcinoma and 9 head and neck cancer. In the dose-escalation cohort, 82.7% of patients were male, and the mean age was approximately 60 years, with a range of roughly 23 to 85. Findings and caveats that apply to the study as a whole: Low levels of normalized T-cell clonal expansion were also seen in some nonresponding patients. At doses of 0.1 to 3.0 mg/kg, clonal expansion of both CD4+ and CD8+ blood T cells was observed from baseline to week 6. On average, CD8+ T cells showed more expanded clones than CD4+ T cells after ivuxolimab. Partial responders in the 0.1-3.0 mg/kg groups had among the lowest normalized peripheral clonal expansion, especially among CD8+ T cells. The antigen specificity of the clonally expanded peripheral T cells was not determined.

Genomic DNA was extracted from sorted cells for sequencing of the TCRbeta CDR3 region. TCRbeta CDR3 regions were sequenced using the immunoSEQ Assay. TCRdb provides this immuneACCESS table in a form limited to in-frame rearrangements. Some clones are lacking; in checked studies, under half of them reflect an unresolved V gene, and why the rest are absent is not known. Within this sample are about 36,000 clones, with about 81% of them counted one time only. The ten largest account for about 20% of the sample. V ends up 0 bases short and J 5 bases short, with an unmatched junction base count of 2. The CDR3 runs 14 amino acids, cysteine and phenylalanine included. Only the CDR3 part of the read is kept: 42 bases, read in frame from the first base. CDR1 and CDR2, per the germline V gene, are MNHNS and SASEGT.

This TCR derives from an adult with an advanced solid tumor such as melanoma, head and neck, liver or kidney cancer. Recombination joined TRBV6-1 with TRBJ1-1; 8 nucleotides in the junction match TRBD1. The input for sequencing was CD4+ or CD8+ T cells sorted from blood, taken in a trial of the OX40 agonist ivuxolimab. The DNA sequence is as follows: TGTGCCAGCAGTGAAGCCAGGGGGCAGACTGAAGCTTTCTTT. Translated, this is CASSEARGQTEAFF.